This TCR beta chain was identified during a study of PD-1 blockade in classical Hodgkin lymphoma. Points from the study as a whole: Compared with baseline, CD4+ but not CD8+ TCR diversity had risen significantly by C4D1. Baseline TCR diversity was reportedly lower in newly diagnosed patients than in healthy donors. It was reported as lower still in relapsed/refractory patients. What caused the repertoire differences, perhaps disease activity or prior therapy, remains undefined. Patients starting nivolumab less than 1 year after ASCT had lower diversity and were excluded from later analyses.

Using immunoSEQ multiplex PCR, the repertoire was profiled, and TCRdb retains in-frame clones only, with some absent. Found here are around 57,000 clones, roughly 86% of them singletons; the top ten hold around 7.1%. About this clone: Its target is not known.

Regarding time point: cycle 4 day 1 (C4D1), after five to seven weeks of nivolumab. The patients all showed relapse after autologous stem cell transplantation, while their brentuximab vedotin exposure varied. The sequence came from a human donor with classical Hodgkin lymphoma. The starting material was peripheral blood mononuclear cells (PBMCs), obtained before the fourth cycle of nivolumab.

This CDR3 is CASSEGLKNIQYF. The CDR3 coding sequence is TGTGCCAGCAGCGAGGGACTCAAAAACATTCAGTACTTC. The chain couples TRBV7-2 to TRBJ2-4, with D maybe TRBD2 (6 bases). Germline-derived CDR1 and CDR2 are SGHTA and FQGNSA. V lost 5 bases and J lost 3, with 8 bases in between. The CDR3 runs to 13 residues. The full variable domain, in which reference TRBV7-2 and TRBJ2-4 provide the parts outside the CDR3, is GAGVSQSPSNKVTEKGKDVELRCDPISGHTALYWYRQSLGQGLEFLIYFQGNSAPDKSGLPSDRFSAERTGGSVSTLTIQRTQQEDSAVYLCASSEGLKNIQYFGAGTRLSVL.